These T cell receptor beta chains were read from a single sample in a study of beta chain features in type 1 diabetes. This table comes from immunoSEQ multiplex PCR, and its TCRdb copy is limited to in-frame clones, with some not included. The repertoire holds roughly 60,000 clones, with around three fifths as singletons. What was sequenced was Tregs from blood. The receptor source for this set is a young woman in good health. The conserved cysteine and the conserved F or W are not part of the CDR3 here.

CDR3aa,v_gene,len,j_gene
ASSLVGGGGIAKNIQY,TRBV7-9,16,TRBJ2-4
ASSPAGGSETQY,TRBV19,12,TRBJ2-5
ASGTPYEQY,TRBV19,9,TRBJ2-7
ASSPTRGYGYT,TRBV9,11,TRBJ1-2
ASSPPVAGVRAEQY,TRBV18,14,TRBJ2-7
ASSRQGAREQY,TRBV27,11,TRBJ2-7
ASRRWNEQF,TRBV7-2,9,TRBJ2-1
ASSLTGVYTDTQY,TRBV4-1,13,TRBJ2-3
ASSLSGSYGYT,TRBV7-9,11,TRBJ1-2
ASSSTDRAYGYT,TRBV6-5,12,TRBJ1-2